The 7 T cell receptor beta chains below were found in one sample sequenced in a study of neurological immune-mediated disorders. TCRdb used MiXCR to reprocess the 5' RACE reads, holding one entry per CDR3 protein. The table includes about 44,000 distinct CDR3 sequences, 20% to 25% detected once. This sample's time point: technical triplicate 3. The sequencing input was PBMCs. These receptor sequences come from a man aged 55 to 70 with HTLV-1-associated myelopathy (HAM/TSP).

The chain employs TRBV28 and TRBJ2-5, with D tentatively TRBD1 (6 bases). Between the trimmed V and J ends, which lost 2 bases and 5 bases, there was a span of 12 bases. The CDR3 has 14 residues. Germline V gives CDR1 MDHEN, CDR2 SYDVKM. This CDR3 reads CASSLGSGVETQYF. The DNA of the CDR3 is TGTGCCAGCAGTTTAGGTTCAGGGGTGGAGACCCAGTACTTC.

This clonotype was detected only a few times. V usage is TRBV18 and J usage is TRBJ2-7; D possibly uses TRBD1 or TRBD2 (5 bases each). V lost 3 bases, J lost 6 bases, and 15 bases lay in between. Germline values: CDR1 KGHSH, CDR2 LQKENI. There are 14 residues in the CDR3. DNA of the CDR3: TGTGCCAGCTCACCCAACGAGGGGCGGGCCGAGCAGTACTTC. Translated, it gives CASSPNEGRAEQYF.

A single count supports this clonotype. The rearrangement uses TRBV5-1 and TRBJ1-6; the match to TRBD1 covers 10 bases. J gave up 6 bases and V 2 bases, and 2 bases lay outside the gene matches. This CDR3 is built from 15 residues. Germline lookup yields CDR1 SGHRS and CDR2 YFSETQ. The CDR3 is CASSLGQGGNSPLHF. CDR3 nucleotides: TGCGCCAGCAGCTTAGGACAGGGGGGTAATTCACCCCTCCACTTT.

The chain joins TRBV7-2 to TRBJ1-1; D perhaps matches TRBD1 (5 bases). This CDR3 has 14 amino acids. Between the trimmed V and J ends, which lost 4 bases and 5 bases, there was a span of 14 bases. The germline CDR1 and CDR2 sequences are SGHTA and FQGNSA. CDR3 region: CASSSSRRGTEAFF. DNA of the CDR3: TGTGCCAGCAGCTCATCCCGTCGGGGGACTGAAGCTTTCTTT. The complete variable domain, with remaining parts taken from reference TRBV7-2 and TRBJ1-1, reads GAGVSQSPSNKVTEKGKDVELRCDPISGHTALYWYRQSLGQGLEFLIYFQGNSAPDKSGLPSDRFSAERTGGSVSTLTIQRTQQEDSAVYLCASSSSRRGTEAFFGQGTRLTVV.

This chain links TRBV10-1 with TRBJ2-2; D is possibly TRBD1 (6 bases). The CDR3 has 16 residues. CDR1 WNHNN and CDR2 SYGVQD come from the germline V gene (reference sequence). The V and J ends lost 5 bases and 6 bases respectively, with 19 bases between them. The chain's CDR3 is CASSPSVQGHPGELFF. CDR3 sequence (DNA): TGCGCCAGCAGTCCCTCCGTACAGGGTCATCCCGGGGAGCTGTTTTTT.

This clonotype has ten or more counts. The rearrangement links TRBV6-2 or TRBV6-3 to TRBJ2-1; TRBD2 matches 12 bases. This CDR3 region has 17 residues. Germline values: CDR1 MNHEY, CDR2 SVGEGT. V lost 6 bases and J lost 8; bases outside the gene matches: 14. CDR3 protein: CASSPGRGLAGIDEQFF. The CDR3 bases are TGTGCCAGCAGCCCTGGCCGAGGACTAGCGGGAATCGATGAGCAGTTCTTC.

This clonotype was seen at least ten times. This chain links TRBV11-2 with TRBJ2-1, with 7 bases matching TRBD2. The junction had 8 bases not matched to a gene; V was cut back by 3 bases and J by 0 bases. Germline V CDR1 and CDR2: SGHAT, FQNNGV. The CDR3 runs to 17 residues. The CDR3 here is CASSFRPSGTSYNEQFF. DNA for the CDR3: TGTGCCAGCAGCTTTCGTCCTAGCGGTACCTCCTACAATGAGCAGTTCTTC.